This T cell receptor beta chain is drawn from a study of blood T cell repertoires in COVID-19 (dated by TCRdb to 2020 to 2021). About the full investigation: The collaborator samples originated in the United States, Italy and Spain and spanned the acute and convalescent phases of COVID-19. Subjects who had been exposed to COVID-19, were actively infected with it, or had recovered from it provided the deeply sampled blood TCRbeta repertoires that made up the dataset. Sample metadata almost always included a de-identified subject ID, COVID-19 status, age in years and sex. The repertoires were made available in a free public database intended to serve as a resource for research on the immune response to SARS-CoV-2. Samples were obtained from the ongoing ImmuneRACE study (first 160 participants) and from 1,254 subjects provided by 6 global collaborators. Where available, HLA class I and class II types were obtained from metadata supplied by the sample provider rather than from assay-based typing. The prospective study material was composed of cDNA or gDNA derived from T cells, B-cell-depleted T cells, or PBMCs.

In the case of this clone: The antigen this receptor binds is unknown. Qualities for individual bases were not recorded, and no much larger clone is one base off.

What the study reported, not specific to this receptor: The amount of clinical and demographic metadata varied by source and participant and was provided uncurated.

TCRbeta CDR3 regions were amplified from genomic DNA using the immunoSEQ Assay, a bias-controlled multiplex PCR. In the source study's methods: The number of nucleated cells in each sample was estimated from the amplification of reference gene primers within the assay. To quantify the absolute abundance of each unique TCRbeta CDR3 rearrangement, sequence reads were collapsed and filtered. Productive Simpson clonality was computed per sample as the square root of Simpson's diversity index over productive rearrangements. Imported from immuneACCESS, the table was reduced by TCRdb to in-frame sequences with V and J called. These copies leave out some clones; in studies compared against another copy, an unresolved V gene accounts for under half, and the cause of the remainder is not known. V and J calls and clone size are copied from that table; D and trimming were computed from the DNA. This sample has hundreds of thousands of clones in its table, and more than 80% of those were observed once. The top ten hold 3% of the sample.

One collaborating source in Seattle enrolled patients during active infection and followed them longitudinally through the course of disease. Each collaborating institution followed its own protocols to collect whole blood in K2EDTA tubes. For TCRbeta analysis, collaborator samples were shipped as frozen whole blood, as isolated PBMCs, or as DNA extracted from either sample type. The CDR3 covers 11 residues, taking in both the cysteine and the phenylalanine. Of the read, only the CDR3 DNA is kept; its 33 bases are in frame from base 1. V loses 4 bases of germline sequence and J loses 3 bases, and the interval between the two ends is 3 bases. The germline V gene supplies CDR1 SQVTM and CDR2 ANQGSEA.

Sequencing was done on a sample of peripheral blood. The chain joins TRBV29-1 to TRBJ2-2; the D gene cannot be named for sure. This receptor was taken from a woman aged 25 to 39 with COVID-19, enrolled during active disease. The CDR3 region: CSVGDTGELFF. The DNA sequence is TGCAGCGTTGGAGACACCGGGGAGCTGTTTTTT.